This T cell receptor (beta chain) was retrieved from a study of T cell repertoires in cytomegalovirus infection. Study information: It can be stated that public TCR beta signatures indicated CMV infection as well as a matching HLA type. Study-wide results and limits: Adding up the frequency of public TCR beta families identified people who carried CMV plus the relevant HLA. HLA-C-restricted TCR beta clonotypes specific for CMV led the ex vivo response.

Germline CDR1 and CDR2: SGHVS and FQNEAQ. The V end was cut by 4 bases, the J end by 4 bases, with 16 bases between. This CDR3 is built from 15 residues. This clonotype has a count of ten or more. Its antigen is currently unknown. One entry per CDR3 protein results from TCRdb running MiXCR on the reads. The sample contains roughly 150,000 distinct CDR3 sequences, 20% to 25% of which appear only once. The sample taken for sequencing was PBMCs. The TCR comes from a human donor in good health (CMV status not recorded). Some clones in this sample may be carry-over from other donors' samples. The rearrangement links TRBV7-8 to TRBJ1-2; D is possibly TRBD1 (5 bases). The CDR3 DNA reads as TGTGCCAGCAGCTCGGGGCCTTTTTCCTCCTATGGCTACACCTTC. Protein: CASSSGPFSSYGYTF.